These T cell receptor beta chains were read from a single sample in a study of T cells in Graves' hyperthyroidism and ophthalmopathy. TCRdb independently ran MiXCR on the multiplex PCR reads; one entry per CDR3 protein. Of about 320,000 distinct CDR3 sequences in the sample, 16% are singletons; the top ten hold 33%. The material sequenced was blood. These receptors were taken from a man between 25 and 39 years old with Graves' hyperthyroidism. The CDR3 runs from the conserved cysteine through the conserved F or W. The D gene is left open where the match is weak. Not all rows give a size; the values are once, few, many and, for expanded clones, a class.

V gene: TRBV6-1; D gene: NA; clone size: NA; J gene: TRBJ2-1; CDR3 protein: CASNNPGPGPQSAFF; CDR3 DNA: TGTGCCAGCAACAACCCTGGCCCAGGACCCCAATCGGCGTTCTTC
V gene: TRBV20-1; D gene: NA; clone size: few; J gene: TRBJ2-7; CDR3 protein: CSAAASLSNYEQYF; CDR3 DNA: TGCAGTGCTGCCGCCTCCCTTTCGAACTACGAGCAGTACTTC
V gene: TRBV5-8; D gene: NA; clone size: few; J gene: TRBJ1-5; CDR3 protein: CASSLGTRDNQPQHF; CDR3 DNA: TGTGCCAGCAGCTTGGGGACCAGGGACAATCAGCCCCAGCATTTT
V gene: TRBV5-1; D gene: NA; clone size: NA; J gene: TRBJ1-1; CDR3 protein: CASSQDLMTEAFF; CDR3 DNA: TGCGCCAGCAGCCAAGACCTTATGACTGAAGCTTTCTTT
V gene: TRBV18; D gene: NA; clone size: many; J gene: TRBJ1-1; CDR3 protein: CASSRETSHTEAFF; CDR3 DNA: TGTGCCAGCTCACGCGAGACTTCCCACACTGAAGCTTTCTTT
V gene: TRBV28; D gene: TRBD2; clone size: many; J gene: TRBJ2-1; CDR3 protein: CASRGDVKREGSWNEQFF; CDR3 DNA: TGTGCCAGCAGGGGGGATGTAAAGCGGGAGGGATCCTGGAATGAGCAGTTCTTC
V gene: TRBV11-2; D gene: NA; clone size: NA; J gene: TRBJ2-2; CDR3 protein: CASGSFGRNTGELFF; CDR3 DNA: TGTGCCAGCGGGAGTTTTGGGAGAAACACCGGGGAGCTGTTTTTT
V gene: TRBV27; D gene: NA; clone size: many; J gene: TRBJ2-7; CDR3 protein: CASSSGGSYEQYF; CDR3 DNA: TGTGCCAGCAGTTCAGGGGGGTCCTACGAGCAGTACTTC
V gene: TRBV5-4; D gene: NA; clone size: many; J gene: TRBJ2-5; CDR3 protein: CASSWDQETQYF; CDR3 DNA: TGTGCCAGCAGCTGGGATCAAGAGACCCAGTACTTC
V gene: TRBV14; D gene: NA; clone size: NA; J gene: TRBJ2-1; CDR3 protein: CASSQTGRGNNEQFF; CDR3 DNA: TGTGCCAGCAGCCAAACAGGGCGAGGGAACAATGAGCAGTTCTTC
V gene: TRBV29-1; D gene: NA; clone size: NA; J gene: TRBJ1-6; CDR3 protein: CSVGDRRDSPLHF; CDR3 DNA: TGCAGCGTCGGCGACCGGAGGGATTCACCCCTCCACTTT
V gene: TRBV27; D gene: TRBD1; clone size: many; J gene: TRBJ2-7; CDR3 protein: CASSLRGQGYEQYF; CDR3 DNA: TGTGCCAGCAGTTTACGGGGACAGGGATACGAGCAGTACTTC
V gene: TRBV12-3/TRBV12-4; D gene: TRBD1; clone size: many; J gene: TRBJ2-7; CDR3 protein: CASRGQGGYEQYF; CDR3 DNA: TGTGCCAGCAGGGGACAGGGTGGCTACGAGCAGTACTTC
V gene: TRBV9; D gene: TRBD2; clone size: few; J gene: TRBJ2-1; CDR3 protein: CASSVSISLAGGGYNEQFF; CDR3 DNA: TGTGCCAGCAGCGTATCTATCTCCCTAGCGGGAGGAGGCTACAATGAGCAGTTCTTC
V gene: TRBV25-1; D gene: NA; clone size: NA; J gene: TRBJ2-1; CDR3 protein: CASSLRGGWEQFF; CDR3 DNA: TGTGCCAGCAGTCTCCGTGGTGGGTGGGAGCAGTTCTTC
V gene: TRBV18; D gene: NA; clone size: many; J gene: TRBJ1-1; CDR3 protein: CASSVNFQNTEAFF; CDR3 DNA: TGTGCCAGCTCCGTCAATTTCCAGAACACTGAAGCTTTCTTT
V gene: TRBV2; D gene: TRBD1; clone size: many; J gene: TRBJ2-1; CDR3 protein: CASSRTGDQFF; CDR3 DNA: TGTGCCAGCAGCAGGACAGGCGACCAGTTCTTC
V gene: TRBV3-1; D gene: NA; clone size: many; J gene: TRBJ2-3; CDR3 protein: CASSQDEDTQYF; CDR3 DNA: TGTGCCAGCAGCCAAGACGAAGATACGCAGTATTTT
V gene: TRBV19; D gene: NA; clone size: few; J gene: TRBJ1-2; CDR3 protein: CASSMEGDGSYYGYTF; CDR3 DNA: TGTGCCAGTAGTATGGAAGGGGACGGGAGCTACTATGGCTACACCTTC
V gene: TRBV6-1; D gene: TRBD2; clone size: many; J gene: TRBJ2-4; CDR3 protein: CASSESLTSGRNIQYF; CDR3 DNA: TGTGCCAGCAGTGAAAGTTTGACTAGCGGGAGGAACATTCAGTACTTC
V gene: TRBV6-1; D gene: NA; clone size: NA; J gene: TRBJ1-1; CDR3 protein: CASSLGQYTEAFF; CDR3 DNA: TGTGCCAGCAGTCTCGGACAGTACACTGAAGCTTTCTTT
V gene: TRBV20-1; D gene: TRBD2; clone size: many; J gene: TRBJ2-5; CDR3 protein: CSARGGQEETQYF; CDR3 DNA: TGCAGTGCCCGGGGGGGGCAAGAGGAGACCCAGTACTTC
V gene: TRBV30; D gene: TRBD2; clone size: few; J gene: TRBJ2-7; CDR3 protein: CAGGTSGSYEQYF; CDR3 DNA: TGTGCCGGCGGGACTAGCGGTTCCTACGAGCAGTACTTC
V gene: TRBV5-5; D gene: NA; clone size: few; J gene: TRBJ2-7; CDR3 protein: CASSLPAYEQYF; CDR3 DNA: TGTGCCAGCAGCTTGCCGGCCTACGAGCAGTACTTC
V gene: TRBV9; D gene: NA; clone size: many; J gene: TRBJ2-5; CDR3 protein: CASSPPALETQYF; CDR3 DNA: TGTGCCAGCAGCCCGCCGGCGCTAGAGACCCAGTACTTC
V gene: TRBV6-6; D gene: NA; clone size: many; J gene: TRBJ1-1; CDR3 protein: CASSYSLGRSPEAFF; CDR3 DNA: TGTGCCAGCAGTTACTCCCTTGGGAGGAGCCCTGAAGCTTTCTTT
V gene: TRBV10-1; D gene: TRBD1; clone size: many; J gene: TRBJ2-7; CDR3 protein: CANPRTGGPLTPSYEQYF; CDR3 DNA: TGCGCCAACCCCAGGACAGGGGGCCCTCTAACCCCCTCCTACGAGCAGTACTTC
V gene: TRBV20-1; D gene: NA; clone size: NA; J gene: TRBJ2-7; CDR3 protein: CSGQVDSDEQYF; CDR3 DNA: TGCAGTGGGCAAGTTGATTCCGACGAGCAGTACTTC
V gene: TRBV11-2; D gene: NA; clone size: many; J gene: TRBJ1-1; CDR3 protein: CASSLDGVTEAFF; CDR3 DNA: TGTGCCAGCAGCTTAGACGGGGTTACTGAAGCTTTCTTT
V gene: TRBV5-6; D gene: NA; clone size: many; J gene: TRBJ2-7; CDR3 protein: CASSWRDEQYF; CDR3 DNA: TGTGCCAGCAGCTGGCGGGACGAGCAGTACTTC
V gene: TRBV3-1; D gene: TRBD2; clone size: many; J gene: TRBJ2-2; CDR3 protein: CASSPGTSGRVTNTGELFF; CDR3 DNA: TGTGCCAGCAGCCCCGGGACTAGCGGGAGGGTAACGAACACCGGGGAGCTGTTTTTT
V gene: TRBV4-1; D gene: NA; clone size: NA; J gene: TRBJ1-6; CDR3 protein: CASSQSGGSYNSPLHF; CDR3 DNA: TGCGCCAGCAGCCAAAGTGGGGGGTCCTATAATTCACCCCTCCACTTT
V gene: TRBV20-1; D gene: NA; clone size: many; J gene: TRBJ2-3; CDR3 protein: CSASGGNTDTQYF; CDR3 DNA: TGCAGTGCTAGTGGCGGGAACACAGATACGCAGTATTTT
V gene: TRBV18; D gene: NA; clone size: NA; J gene: TRBJ1-3; CDR3 protein: CASSQRTGLGNTIYF; CDR3 DNA: TGTGCCAGCTCACAGCGGACCGGCTTAGGAAACACCATATATTTT
V gene: TRBV30; D gene: TRBD2; clone size: many; J gene: TRBJ2-1; CDR3 protein: CAWTTSGPTEQFF; CDR3 DNA: TGTGCCTGGACCACTAGCGGTCCAACAGAGCAGTTCTTC